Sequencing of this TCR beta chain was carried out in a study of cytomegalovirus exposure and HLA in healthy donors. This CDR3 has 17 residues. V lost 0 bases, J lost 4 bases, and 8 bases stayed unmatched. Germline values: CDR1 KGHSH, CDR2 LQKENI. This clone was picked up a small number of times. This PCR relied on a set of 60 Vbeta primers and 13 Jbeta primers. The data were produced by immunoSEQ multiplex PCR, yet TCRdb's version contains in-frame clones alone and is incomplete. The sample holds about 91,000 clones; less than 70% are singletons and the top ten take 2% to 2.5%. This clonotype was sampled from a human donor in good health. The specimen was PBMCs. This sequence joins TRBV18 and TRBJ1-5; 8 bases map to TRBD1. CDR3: CASSPPPGTGRNQPQHF. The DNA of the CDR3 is TGTGCCAGCTCACCACCACCCGGGACAGGACGAAATCAGCCCCAGCATTTT.